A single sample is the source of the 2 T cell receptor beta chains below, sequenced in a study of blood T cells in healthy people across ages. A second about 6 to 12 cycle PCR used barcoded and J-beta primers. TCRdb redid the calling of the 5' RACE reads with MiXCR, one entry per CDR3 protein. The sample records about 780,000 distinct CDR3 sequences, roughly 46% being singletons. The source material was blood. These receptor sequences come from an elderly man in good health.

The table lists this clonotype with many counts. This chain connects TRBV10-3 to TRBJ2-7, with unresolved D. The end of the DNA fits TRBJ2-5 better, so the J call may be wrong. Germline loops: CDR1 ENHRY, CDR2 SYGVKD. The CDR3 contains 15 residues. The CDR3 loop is CAISESVGLGETQYF. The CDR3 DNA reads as TGTGCCATCAGTGAGTCGGTTGGTCTCGGGGAGACCCAGTACTTC.

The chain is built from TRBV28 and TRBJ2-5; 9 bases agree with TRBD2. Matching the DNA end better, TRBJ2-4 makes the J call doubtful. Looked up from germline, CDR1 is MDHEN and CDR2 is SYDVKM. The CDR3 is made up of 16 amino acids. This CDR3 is CASSLRTSDRKNIQYF. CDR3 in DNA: TGTGCCAGCAGTCTGAGGACTAGCGATAGAAAAAACATTCAGTACTTC.